These 17 T cell receptor beta chains came from one sample sequenced in a study of low-dose radiotherapy and immunotherapy resistance in tumors (dated by TCRdb to the early 2020s). In the paper's terms, the time point label means: before trial treatment. Sequencer: Illumina MiniSeq. First-strand cDNA was synthesized using Superscript III and a set of TRAV- and TRBV-specific primers, so that both TCRalpha and TCRbeta chains were covered. A roughly 19-cycle PCR with Phusion amplified the TCRs, pairing a constant-region primer with the adapter that was attached to the V primers. TCRdb took the public reads, trimmed them with fastp at Q25, ran MiXCR for clone calling and kept in-frame beta chains. Entries that share a CDR3 protein sequence are merged under the most common genes and DNA. The sample table shows tens of thousands of distinct CDR3 sequences, and more than 8.5% are seen once. The ten largest make up more than 0.85% of the sample.

The sample consisted of PBMCs, taken before treatment. These receptors all stem from a male donor with prostate cancer.

The chain recombines TRBV6-8 with TRBJ2-1; 9 bases fit TRBD2. Germline CDR1 reads MNHGY; CDR2 reads SAAAGT. This CDR3 has 16 residues. V was pared by 5 bases and J by 5 bases, with 10 bases of the junction left unmatched. The CDR3 region is CASSPFLAGTNNEQFF. CDR3 nucleotide sequence: TGTGCCAGCAGTCCTTTTCTAGCGGGAACGAACAATGAGCAGTTCTTC.

This clonotype was picked up many times. The chain links TRBV9 to TRBJ2-1; 7 positions agree with TRBD2. This CDR3 comprises 15 residues. Germline loops: CDR1 SGDLS, CDR2 YYNGEE. J was trimmed by 7 bases and V by 4 bases; bases with no gene match: 11. The CDR3 reads CASSSWGGAGNEQFF. The CDR3 region has the DNA TGTGCCAGCAGCTCATGGGGGGGAGCTGGGAATGAGCAGTTCTTC.

In this sample, this clonotype turned up many times. The genes are TRBV29-1 and TRBJ1-1; D call uncertain. Germline values: CDR1 SQVTM, CDR2 ANQGSEA. This CDR3 is built from 14 residues. Trimming removed 4 bases at V and 0 bases at J, with 12 bases between. The CDR3 region is CSVVGFPMNTEAFF. CDR3 bases: TGCAGCGTTGTTGGGTTTCCCATGAACACTGAAGCTTTCTTT.

The V gene is TRBV28, the J gene TRBJ2-1; 8 nucleotides align to TRBD1. J was trimmed by 1 base and V by 4 bases; bases with no gene match: 3. This CDR3 has 15 amino acids. CDR1 is MDHEN, CDR2 SYDVKM, per germline. The chain's CDR3 is CASSSGGLSYNEQFF. CDR3 nucleotides: TGTGCCAGCAGTTCAGGGGGCCTTTCCTACAATGAGCAGTTCTTC.

There are many counts of this clonotype. J is TRBJ2-5 and V is TRBV6-1; 8 positions agree with TRBD2. CDR1 is MNHNS, CDR2 SASEGT, per germline. This CDR3 contains 15 residues. V shed 8 bases and J 4 bases; nucleotides not matched to a gene: 12. As DNA, the CDR3 is TGTGCCAGCGGCCCCCCAGCGGGAGTAGGAGAGACCCAGTACTTC. Residues: CASGPPAGVGETQYF.

This clonotype was seen many times. This chain joins TRBV2 and TRBJ1-3; D may be TRBD1 (5 bases). The CDR3 is 13 amino acids. Trimming left V 4 bases short and J 4 bases short, with 8 bases between. Germline assignment: CDR1 SNHLY and CDR2 FYNNEI. As DNA, the CDR3 is TGTGCCAGCAGTGCTGGGGGAGGAAACACCATATATTTT. Its translation is CASSAGGGNTIYF.

The table lists this clonotype with many counts. J is TRBJ1-1 and V is TRBV29-1, with D possibly TRBD1 on 5 matching bases. Germline CDR1 is SQVTM and CDR2 is ANQGSEA. The V and J ends lost 6 bases and 5 bases respectively, with 19 bases between them. The CDR3 covers 14 residues. The CDR3 DNA reads TGCAGCGTCTCCCCTCACGGGGGGAGAACTGAAGCTTTCTTT. Residues: CSVSPHGGRTEAFF. The variable domain in full, completed from reference TRBV29-1 and TRBJ1-1, reads SAVISQKPSRDICQRGTSLTIQCQVDSQVTMMFWYRQQPGQSLTLIATANQGSEATYESGFVIDKFPISRPNLTFSTLTVSNMSPEDSSIYLCSVSPHGGRTEAFFGQGTRLTVV.

There are many counts of this clonotype. This chain joins TRBV6-5 and TRBJ2-1, with 7 bases lining up with TRBD1. The trim removed 0 bases at V and 5 bases at J, leaving 1 base unmatched. CDR3 length: 14 amino acids. Germline CDR1 reads MNHEY; CDR2 reads SVGAGI. The CDR3 is CASSYSTGHNEQFF. In nucleotides, the CDR3 is TGTGCCAGCAGTTACTCGACAGGGCACAATGAGCAGTTCTTC.

In this sample, this clonotype turned up many times. The rearrangement links TRBV20-1 to TRBJ2-1, with D maybe TRBD2 (6 bases). The ends were cut back, 0 bases at V and 5 bases at J, with 14 bases in the middle. The CDR3 is 15 amino acids. Germline loops: CDR1 DFQATT, CDR2 SNEGSKA (reference sequence). This CDR3 is CSARDPSGHNNEQFF. In DNA form, the CDR3 reads TGCAGTGCTAGAGATCCCAGCGGGCATAACAATGAGCAGTTCTTC.

The V and J genes are TRBV24-1 and TRBJ1-5; D may be TRBD1 (5 bases). Trimming left V 3 bases short and J 3 bases short, with 8 bases between. The CDR3 is 14 residues long. The germline V gene has CDR1 KGHDR and CDR2 SFDVKD. The CDR3 spells CATSDGGDNQPQHF. The CDR3 DNA reads as TGTGCCACCAGTGATGGGGGTGACAATCAGCCCCAGCATTTT.

A note on this clonotype: This likely traces to a read error, being one base from a far larger clone. The gene calls are TRBV9 and TRBJ2-7; D is perhaps TRBD2 (6 bases). V lost 3 bases and J 7 bases, leaving 17 bases between the germline ends. The CDR3 is 14 amino acids. Germline CDR1 reads SGDLS; CDR2 reads YYNGEE. CDR3 loop: CASSAGTSYNEQYF. CDR3 nucleotides: TGTGCCAGCAGCGCCGGGACTTCGTACAATGAGCAGTACTTC.

The sample holds a few counts of this clonotype. The chain links TRBV4-1 to TRBJ2-3; TRBD1 or TRBD2 may be the D gene (5 bases each). This CDR3 is built from 15 residues. V lost 4 bases and J 0 bases, leaving 11 bases between the germline ends. The germline V gene encodes CDR1 MGHRA and CDR2 YSYEKL. The CDR3 region is CASSRQGDSTDTQYF. CDR3 in DNA: TGCGCCAGCAGCCGGCAAGGGGACAGCACAGATACGCAGTATTTT.

This clonotype was counted many times. In DNA form, the CDR3 reads TGTGCCAGCAGACAGACAGGGGCCACCTACGAGCAGTACTTC. Protein sequence: CASRQTGATYEQYF. This chain uses TRBV7-2 with TRBJ2-7; TRBD1 matches 8 bases. This CDR3 region has 14 residues. Germline values: CDR1 SGHTA, CDR2 FQGNSA. After removal of 6 bases from V and 2 bases from J, the junction contained 6 bases not matched to a gene.

There are many counts of this clonotype. The chain joins TRBV5-4 to TRBJ2-7, with 7 bases aligning to TRBD1. The CDR3 sequence is 15 residues long. From germline, CDR1 is SGHNT and CDR2 YYREEE (reference sequence). V dropped 2 bases and J dropped 6; count of bases not matched to a gene: 11. This chain's CDR3 is CASSFPGTADAEQYF. The CDR3, as DNA: TGTGCCAGCAGCTTCCCCGGGACAGCCGACGCCGAGCAGTACTTC.

This clonotype appeared many times. The V gene is TRBV28, the J gene TRBJ1-1; the match to TRBD1 covers 8 bases. This CDR3 comprises 12 residues. Germline CDR1 is MDHEN and CDR2 is SYDVKM. After removal of 6 bases from V and 7 bases from J, the junction contained 4 bases not matched to a gene. CDR3 sequence (DNA): TGTGCCAGCAGCAGGGGGCCGGGTGAAGCTTTCTTT. Protein sequence: CASSRGPGEAFF.

This clonotype was observed many times. The V and J genes are TRBV9 and TRBJ1-1; weak D call: TRBD1 (5 bases). Trimming took off 0 bases at V and 1 base at J, with 7 bases between the two ends. Germline V gives CDR1 SGDLS, CDR2 YYNGEE. The CDR3 is made up of 14 amino acids. In DNA, the CDR3 is TGTGCCAGCAGCGTAGGGGGCAGGAACACTGAAGCTTTCTTT. It is translated as CASSVGGRNTEAFF.

This clonotype was detected many times. The chain recombines TRBV7-9 with TRBJ2-5; D remains ambiguous. The germline CDR1 and CDR2 sequences are SEHNR and FQNEAQ (reference sequence). Trimming cost V 5 bases and J 1 base, with 11 bases left between them. This CDR3 is 14 amino acids long. The CDR3 protein is CASSQWTAQETQYF. The DNA of the CDR3 is TGTGCCAGCAGCCAGTGGACGGCCCAAGAGACCCAGTACTTC.